This section outlines one T cell receptor beta chain sequence together with its context. What it binds is not known. These data come from a study of cytomegalovirus exposure and HLA in healthy donors. Study at large: Earlier, 100 million to 130 million unique TCR beta sequences were recovered from about 179 million T cells by an analysis.

Trimming pared 5 bases from V and 1 base from J, leaving 8 bases between. This CDR3 contains 12 residues. Germline V gene sequence: CDR1 SQVTM, CDR2 ANQGSEA. The study ran its PCR with 60 Vbeta and 13 Jbeta primers. Sequenced by immunoSEQ multiplex PCR; TCRdb stores in-frame clones only, minus some. The profile shows 150,000 or so clones, around 72% of them singletons. Findings and caveats of the study: Researchers reported from a later analysis that most CMV-associated TCR beta chains appeared HLA-restricted. For TCR beta chains, V- and J-gene trimming was later linked to a missense DCLRE1C variant. The likely origin of a cluster of highly shared sequence variants was a sequencing artifact.

Material for sequencing was PBMCs. This chain connects TRBV29-1 to TRBJ1-1; D not resolved. The TCR was taken from a female donor in good health and CMV-seronegative. CDR3 DNA sequence: TGCAGCGTTCCGCAGTCGAACACTGAAGCTTTCTTT. Protein sequence: CSVPQSNTEAFF.